Below are 9 T cell receptor beta chains sequenced from a single sample in a study of response to subunit inactivated influenza vaccine. Each CDR3 protein is one row after TCRdb ran MiXCR on the RT-PCR reads. The repertoire consists of over 800,000 distinct CDR3 sequences, with around 20% occurring once and the leading ten covering roughly 10%. Specimen: PBMCs from blood, collected 5 days after vaccination. These receptors came from a man aged 50 to 59 who received an inactivated influenza vaccine.

This clonotype has just a few counts. The chain employs TRBV7-2 and TRBJ2-5, with 9 bases aligning to TRBD2. Germline V CDR1 and CDR2: SGHTA, FQGNSA. After removal of 1 base from V and 4 bases from J, the junction contained 13 bases not matched to a gene. This CDR3 has 18 residues. Here the CDR3 reads CASSLGLAGFQSRETQYF. The DNA of the CDR3 is TGTGCCAGCAGCTTAGGGCTAGCGGGGTTTCAGAGTCGAGAGACCCAGTACTTC.

In this sample, this clonotype turned up a few times. The V and J genes are TRBV27 and TRBJ1-1, with 8 bases fitting TRBD1. The ends lost 3 bases at V and 5 bases at J; junction bases unmatched: 8. The CDR3 consists of 15 residues. CDR1 and CDR2 from the germline V gene are MNHEY and SMNVEV (reference sequence). The CDR3 reads CASSFGTGGWTEAFF. The DNA for the CDR3 is TGTGCCAGCAGTTTCGGAACAGGGGGATGGACTGAAGCTTTCTTT.

This clonotype came up many times. V and J are TRBV29-1 and TRBJ2-3, with 10 bases aligning to TRBD1. The V gene's germline CDR1 is SQVTM and CDR2 ANQGSEA. V was pared by 4 bases and J by 12 bases, with 7 bases of the junction left unmatched. The CDR3 covers 12 residues. In DNA, the CDR3 is TGCAGCGTTGGGGTGACAGGGGGCTTTCAGTATTTT. Translated: CSVGVTGGFQYF.

The chain is built from TRBV20-1 and TRBJ2-1; 10 bases are shared with TRBD2. The V and J ends lost 5 bases and 3 bases, in that order; junction bases with no gene match: 10. Germline lookup yields CDR1 DFQATT and CDR2 SNEGSKA (reference sequence). This CDR3 spans 16 amino acids. CDR3 in amino acids: CSALPGSSGGYNEQFF. The CDR3 nucleotides are TGCAGTGCTCTTCCTGGGTCTAGCGGGGGCTACAATGAGCAGTTCTTC.

V gene TRBV7-9 combines with J gene TRBJ2-3, with a tentative D call TRBD2 (5 bases). V was trimmed by 1 base and J by 4 bases, leaving 12 bases between them. Looked up from germline, CDR1 is SEHNR and CDR2 is FQNEAQ (reference sequence). This CDR3 region has 15 residues. This CDR3 reads CASSLDGVFADTQYF. The DNA for the CDR3 is TGTGCCAGCAGCTTAGACGGGGTATTTGCAGATACGCAGTATTTT.

This clonotype has a handful of counts. The chain uses TRBV20-1 and TRBJ1-5; 7 bases align to TRBD1. V trimming: 6 bases; J trimming: 5 bases; junction bases outside the gene matches: 13. The CDR3 has 15 residues. Looked up from germline, CDR1 is DFQATT and CDR2 is SNEGSKA (reference sequence). CDR3 amino acids: CSATIRGLMYQPQHF. The CDR3 DNA reads as TGCAGTGCCACGATCAGGGGGTTAATGTATCAGCCCCAGCATTTT.

This clonotype has more than one count but fewer than ten. This chain joins TRBV4-1 and TRBJ2-2; 10 positions agree with TRBD1. This CDR3 has 17 amino acids. Germline V gives CDR1 MGHRA, CDR2 YSYEKL. Trimming at V came to 0 bases and at J to 7 bases, leaving 8 bases not matched to a gene. In DNA, the CDR3 is TGCGCCAGCAGCCAAGATATTGGGGACAGGGGAATCGGGGAGCTGTTTTTT. Protein sequence: CASSQDIGDRGIGELFF.

This sequence joins TRBV24-1 and TRBJ2-1; D might be TRBD2 (5 bases). The germline V gene encodes CDR1 KGHDR and CDR2 SFDVKD. The CDR3 loop spans 13 amino acids. V shed 5 bases and J shed 1 base, with 5 bases lying between them. The CDR3 region is CATSAGSYNEQFF. The CDR3 DNA follows: TGTGCCACCAGTGCGGGGTCCTACAATGAGCAGTTCTTC.

V usage is TRBV24-1 and J usage is TRBJ2-3; D perhaps matches TRBD1 (5 bases). Germline-derived CDR1 and CDR2 are KGHDR and SFDVKD. V was cut by 6 bases and J by 4 bases, with 13 bases left in between. CDR3 length: 14 residues. As DNA, the CDR3 is TGTGCCACCAGTATGGACATCTGGGCAGATACGCAGTATTTT. Translation: CATSMDIWADTQYF.